This record concerns one T cell receptor beta chain sequence. Antigen: not known. This sample is part of a study of CXCR3-negative and CXCR3-positive naive CD8 T cells. Study as a whole: Per-library TRB read counts averaged about 1.5 +/- 0.3 million, adding up to about 150 million in total.

All TRB cDNA libraries came from 5' RACE performed with UMI labels. TCRdb derives one entry per CDR3 protein from the 5' RACE reads, leaving out DNA. The sample has under 9,000 distinct CDR3 sequences; the top ten hold under 1.5%. The germline CDR1 and CDR2 sequences are DFQATT and SNEGSKA (reference sequence). This CDR3 region has 14 residues. Sorting was done in triplicate for each CD8+ T cell subset (about 280,000 cells each). Naive CD8+ T cells displayed a CD45RO-CCR7+CD27+CD95- phenotype. Study-wide results and limits: Hydrophobicity was higher for TRB CDR3s found in CXCR3-positive naive cells than in CXCR3-negative naive cells. Diversity was high in both naive subsets and much lower in memory cells.

The chain recombines TRBV20-1 with TRBJ2-1. The sequencing sample was made of naive CXCR3+ CD8+ T cells from blood. Subset of the sample: CD45RO-CCR7+CD27+CD95- naive CD8+ T cells expressing CXCR3 (TNR3+). The source of this sequence is a human donor in good health. Some clones in this sample may be carry-over from other donors' samples. CDR3 in amino acids: CSAPGGRAYNEQFF.